A single sample gave rise to the 13 T cell receptor beta chains below, sequenced in a study of blood T cells in healthy people across ages. Sample-barcoded 5' priming and a J-beta primer mix drove a second PCR of roughly 6 to 12 cycles. Each CDR3 protein is one row after TCRdb ran MiXCR on the 5' RACE reads. Among approximately 360,000 distinct CDR3 sequences listed, roughly half were seen once. Sequencing used blood. Receptors were obtained from a man aged 60 to 75 in good health.

This clonotype was counted between two and nine times. The chain combines TRBV7-2 with TRBJ2-2; D gene ambiguous. This CDR3 spans 13 amino acids. Germline V gene sequence: CDR1 SGHTA, CDR2 FQGNSA. The ends were cut back, 5 bases at V and 5 bases at J, with 9 bases in the middle. CDR3 sequence: CASSLYNTGELFF. DNA of the CDR3: TGTGCCAGCAGCCTCTACAATACCGGGGAGCTGTTTTTT. The entire variable domain, with the rest obtained from reference TRBV7-2 and TRBJ2-2, is as follows: GAGVSQSPSNKVTEKGKDVELRCDPISGHTALYWYRQSLGQGLEFLIYFQGNSAPDKSGLPSDRFSAERTGGSVSTLTIQRTQQEDSAVYLCASSLYNTGELFFGEGSRLTVL.

The chain uses TRBV6-2 or TRBV6-3 and TRBJ2-7; D might be TRBD1 or TRBD2, each matching 5 bases. The CDR3 has 16 amino acids. V lost 4 bases to trimming and J lost 1 base, with 17 bases between them. Germline V CDR1 and CDR2: MNHEY, SVGEGT. The CDR3 is CASSLAGTTKSYEQYF. CDR3 in DNA: TGTGCCAGCAGTTTGGCCGGGACCACAAAATCCTACGAGCAGTACTTC.

Concerning this clonotype itself: At one end, the junction sequence differs from germline, possibly due to a read error. The V gene is TRBV7-2, the J gene TRBJ2-1, with 8 positions matching TRBD2. This CDR3 has 14 amino acids. Germline V gives CDR1 SGHTA, CDR2 FQGNSA. DNA for the CDR3: TGTGCCAGCAGCCGTAGCGGGATGGGCAATGAGCGGTTCTTC. Its protein is CASSRSGMGNERFF.

Ten or more counts support this clonotype. The chain carries TRBV7-9 and TRBJ2-5; 7 nucleotides line up with TRBD2. With V trimmed by 2 bases and J by 5 bases, 8 bases remained unmatched. The CDR3 is 15 residues long. Germline V gene sequence: CDR1 SEHNR, CDR2 FQNEAQ (reference sequence). CDR3: CASSLPAGSTETQYF. Written as DNA, the CDR3 is TGTGCCAGCAGCTTACCAGCGGGATCTACTGAGACCCAGTACTTC.

The table lists this clonotype with a few counts. The chain recombines TRBV12-3 or TRBV12-4 with TRBJ2-3; a weak D match, TRBD1 (5 bases). Deletions cut 5 bases from V and 6 bases from J, with 15 bases between. This CDR3 comprises 14 residues. The CDR3 DNA follows: TGTGCCAGCAGTCCCCTAGGCAGGGCGGATACGCAGTATTTT. Its translation is CASSPLGRADTQYF.

The chain has TRBV21-1 and TRBJ2-1; the D call in the table, TRBD1, was not verified against the DNA. TRBV21-1 is termed a pseudogene. The CDR3 has 23 residues. CDR3 protein: CASSKNEGGKKTLYRGKYNEQFF. The CDR3 DNA reads as TGTGCCAGCAGCAAAAATGAAGGGGGCAAGAAAACTTTGTACAGGGGGAAATACAATGAGCAGTTCTTC.

The V gene is TRBV10-2, the J gene TRBJ1-5; tentatively, D is TRBD1 (5 bases). The germline gives CDR1 WSHSY, CDR2 SAAADI. This CDR3 has 13 amino acids. V lost 4 bases and J 7 bases, leaving 11 bases between the germline ends. DNA of the CDR3: TGCGCCAGCAGTGCCCTGGGGGGGCAGCCCCAGCATTTT. It codes for CASSALGGQPQHF.

The chain recombines TRBV20-1 with TRBJ2-5; 8 bases are a match to TRBD2. This CDR3 spans 15 amino acids. Germline V gives CDR1 DFQATT, CDR2 SNEGSKA (reference sequence). Trimming removed 5 bases from V and 3 bases from J; junction bases left unmatched: 11. The CDR3 DNA follows: TGCAGTGCTGGAGGTGCGCGGGGGGACGAAGAGACCCAGTACTTC. This gives the protein CSAGGARGDEETQYF.

This chain links TRBV20-1 with TRBJ2-1; D not certain. The germline V gene encodes CDR1 DFQATT and CDR2 SNEGSKA (reference sequence). This CDR3 region has 13 residues. Trimming removed 1 base at V and 6 bases at J, with 10 bases between. The CDR3 is CSARGSRGNEQFF. The CDR3 DNA is TGCAGTGCTAGAGGATCTAGAGGCAATGAGCAGTTCTTC.

This clonotype occurred many times. This chain uses TRBV2 with TRBJ2-5, with 13 bases aligning to TRBD2. J gave up 2 bases and V 5 bases, and 2 bases lay outside the gene matches. Germline-derived CDR1 and CDR2 are SNHLY and FYNNEI. The CDR3 has 15 residues. DNA of the CDR3: TGTGCCAGCAGTCTGACTAGCGGGGGGCAAGAGACCCAGTACTTC. Its protein is CASSLTSGGQETQYF. Based on the CDR3 plus reference TRBV2 and TRBJ2-5, the full variable domain is EPEVTQTPSHQVTQMGQEVILRCVPISNHLYFYWYRQILGQKVEFLVSFYNNEISEKSEIFDDQFSVERPDGSNFTLKIRSTKLEDSAMYFCASSLTSGGQETQYFGPGTRLLVL.

This clonotype was seen just once. This chain joins TRBV5-1 and TRBJ2-3; TRBD2 matches 9 bases. The germline CDR1 and CDR2 sequences are SGHRS and YFSETQ. This CDR3 comprises 16 residues. Trimming took 1 base from V and 4 from J; bases not matched to a gene: 7. The CDR3 DNA reads TGCGCCAGCAGCTTGTTATCAATAGCGGGAGCAGATACGCAGTATTTT. It translates to CASSLLSIAGADTQYF.

This clonotype was detected only a few times. A single base separates this from a much larger clone, so it may be a read error. The chain combines TRBV20-1 with TRBJ2-5, with D perhaps TRBD2 (5 bases). V shed 6 bases and J shed 11 bases, with 13 bases lying between them. This CDR3 has 10 amino acids. The germline gives CDR1 DFQATT, CDR2 SNEGSKA (reference sequence). In nucleotides, the CDR3 is TGCAGTGCCCGCCACGGCGGGCAGTACTTC. Amino acids: CSARHGGQYF.

The V and J genes are TRBV28 and TRBJ2-7; 7 bases are a match to TRBD2. J was trimmed by 5 bases and V by 6 bases; bases with no gene match: 13. The CDR3 runs to 15 residues. Germline CDR1 and CDR2: MDHEN and SYDVKM. CDR3 sequence: CASSTNGGRIDEQYF. CDR3 bases: TGTGCCAGCAGCACTAATGGCGGGAGAATCGACGAGCAGTACTTC. The entire variable domain, with the rest obtained from reference TRBV28 and TRBJ2-7, is as follows: DVKVTQSSRYLVKRTGEKVFLECVQDMDHENMFWYRQDPGLGLRLIYFSYDVKMKEKGDIPEGYSVSREKKERFSLILESASTNQTSMYLCASSTNGGRIDEQYFGPGTRLTVT.